This T cell receptor (beta chain) was recovered during a study of T cells in Graves' hyperthyroidism and ophthalmopathy (dated by TCRdb to between 2018 and 2020). Describing the broader study: Peripheral blood samples were taken at initial diagnosis, before any treatment was given. A discovery cohort of approximately 97 patients, about 40 with Graves' ophthalmopathy and more than 55 with stable Graves' hyperthyroidism, was used to find distinguishing TCR V-J signatures. Prospective prediction of ophthalmopathy was tested in an independent validation cohort of 18 to 20 hyperthyroidism patients and 17 patients who later progressed to ophthalmopathy. The 75 to 100 discovery patients were randomly split 7:3 into training and test sets. Thyroid tissue and blood T-cell repertoires from more than five Graves' hyperthyroidism patients were also compared in the study. After blood sampling, hyperthyroidism patients were treated with methimazole at a starting dose of 30 mg daily, and ophthalmopathy patients were treated with high-dose intravenous methylprednisolone. The paper describes TCR Vbeta CDR3 sequencing of 140 or so peripheral blood samples, made up of some 42 ophthalmopathy patients, over 70 hyperthyroidism patients and roughly 17 progressor patients. Overall study outcomes, separate from this receptor: In cross-validation, a model built on a 13 V-J signature told ophthalmopathy apart from stable hyperthyroidism with approximately 90% sensitivity and around 84% specificity, and in testing the same model reached 80%/75%. No statistical method was used to set the sample size in advance, and investigators knew the group allocation. In validation, the model predicted progression to ophthalmopathy a median of about 6 months before onset, with approximately 68% sensitivity and roughly 72% specificity. Most expanded thyroid clonotypes (frequency above 0.001) were also detected in blood, a finding suggesting that blood repertoires may reflect thyroid immune responses.

The germline V end is reduced by 0 bases and the J end by 5 bases; junction bases left unmatched: 9. The germline V gene gives CDR1 as SGHDT and CDR2 as YYEEEE. The CDR3 goes from the cysteine to the phenylalanine over 17 residues. Just the 51-base CDR3 DNA is kept, in frame starting at base 1. Hyperthyroidism patients were newly diagnosed, had a disease duration of under 2 months, and were aged 18 to 65 years. Patients with uncontrolled infections, other autoimmune diseases, pregnancy or lactation were excluded. Diagnoses were based on clinical symptoms, serum thyroxine and TRAb, thyroid ultrasound and orbital computed tomography. For progressor patients, blood was drawn at the first diagnosis of hyperthyroidism, before any ophthalmopathy symptoms had appeared. Ficoll-Paque density gradient centrifugation was used to isolate PBMCs from approximately 11 ml of fresh peripheral blood. Progressor patients were defined as those initially diagnosed with Graves' hyperthyroidism in whom ophthalmopathy developed during follow-up. Total RNA was extracted with Trizol reagent, and quality was checked on an Agilent 2100 Bioanalyzer.

This clonotype was recorded a few times. Its antigen remains unidentified. It has no much larger one-base neighbor in the sample; base qualities were not kept. TCR beta CDR3 regions were amplified from RNA transcripts. A first-round RT-PCR of the TCR CDR3 used the HTBI primer set with the Qiagen OneStep RT-PCR kit. A second multiplex PCR round built the libraries, followed by size selection and purification. The libraries were sequenced on an Illumina HiSeq2000 using paired-end 100 bp reads. Regarding the original processing steps: SOAPnuke was used to process the raw data, removing reads that contained adapters or uncalled bases, had a mean Phred below 15, or lacked an exact match to the constant primer or identifier. COPE v1.2.5 was used to merge high-quality paired reads, and clonotypes were defined as unique nucleotide sequences. MiTCR v1.1 was used to align clonotypes to the IMGT TRBV, TRBD and TRBJ reference segments. Analysis was restricted to V-J combinations with a frequency above 0.0001, which covered about 99% of repertoires. The TCS score was defined as F50 (clonal expansion) divided by E x V (chaos), with BLOSUM62-based TCRdist calculated between CDR3 peptides within each V-J. Welch's t-statistics and random forest reduced approximately 520 V-J features to 10 to 15, which were used in a naive Bayes classifier (R e1071). TCRdb ran its own pipeline on the public reads, namely fastp trimming at Q25 and MiXCR clone calling, and kept in-frame beta chains. For every CDR3 protein sequence, its rows merge into one entry that carries the most common genes and DNA. TCRdb's processing, not the study's, gives the V and J calls here. Counted in this sample were more than 350,000 distinct CDR3 sequences; approximately 17% of them appeared once. Approximately 33% of the sample rests with the top ten.

This chain is built from TRBV5-6 and TRBJ2-1; 9 bases in the junction line up with TRBD1. Sequencing input: blood. The sequence was collected from a woman between 25 and 40 years old with Graves' hyperthyroidism that later progressed to Graves' ophthalmopathy. The nucleotide sequence is TGTGCCAGCAGCTTGGATTTAGGGACAGGGTCTGACAATGAGCAGTTCTTC. It translates as CASSLDLGTGSDNEQFF.